Below, 8 T cell receptor beta chains from the same sample are listed, as sequenced in a study of T-cell memory formation after mild COVID-19. TCRdb processed the 5' RACE reads anew with MiXCR; each CDR3 protein has one entry. Among under 450,000 distinct CDR3 sequences listed, more than 20% were seen once. The sample consisted of PBMCs or a T cell subset sorted from them (not recorded which). These receptor sequences come from an adult woman who had mild COVID-19 (a few samples of this study predate the infection). Cell type and time point are not known.

The rearrangement joins TRBV7-6 to TRBJ2-7; 8 bases are a match to TRBD2. Germline CDR1 SGHVS, CDR2 FNYEAQ. The junction had 6 bases not matched to a gene; V was cut back by 5 bases and J by 6 bases. The CDR3 sequence is 13 residues long. The DNA for the CDR3 is TGTGCCAGCAGCCCTCGGGAGGGGCGCGAGCAGTACTTC. This codes for CASSPREGREQYF.

This sequence joins TRBV7-8 and TRBJ2-1; 9 bases map to TRBD2. J gave up 7 bases and V 5 bases, and 9 bases lay outside the gene matches. This CDR3 is built from 15 residues. Germline V gives CDR1 SGHVS, CDR2 FQNEAQ. Here the CDR3 DNA reads TGTGCCAGCAGCCCGACAGCGGGAGGAACGAATGAGCAGTTCTTC. Its translation: CASSPTAGGTNEQFF.

The J gene is TRBJ2-5, the V gene TRBV5-1; TRBD2 agrees at 7 bases. CDR1 and CDR2 (germline): SGHRS, YFSETQ. The junction had 14 bases not matched to a gene; V was cut back by 3 bases and J by 3 bases. The CDR3 covers 17 residues. This CDR3 reads CASSYGGSGGGEETQYF. The CDR3 region has the DNA TGCGCCAGCAGCTACGGGGGGAGCGGTGGAGGCGAAGAGACCCAGTACTTC.

This clonotype was seen a handful of times. The genes are TRBV12-3 or TRBV12-4 and TRBJ2-7; D perhaps matches TRBD2 (7 bases). Trimming removed 6 bases from V and 5 bases from J, with 14 bases in between. The CDR3 is made up of 13 amino acids. CDR3 residues: CASRGGVPDEQYF. The CDR3 DNA is TGTGCCAGCAGAGGGGGGGTACCTGACGAGCAGTACTTC.

This clonotype was recorded a few times. The chain couples TRBV9 to TRBJ2-1, with TRBD2 matching 8 bases. V dropped 0 bases and J dropped 5; count of bases not matched to a gene: 7. From germline, CDR1 is SGDLS and CDR2 YYNGEE. CDR3 length: 16 residues. The CDR3 sequence: CASSVDTAGGHNEQFF. The CDR3 nucleotides read TGTGCCAGCAGCGTAGATACGGCGGGAGGTCACAATGAGCAGTTCTTC.

This clonotype appeared a few times. The rearrangement links TRBV20-1 to TRBJ1-2; no clear D. Trimming shortened V by 6 bases and J by 6 bases, and 11 bases separated the two germline ends. The CDR3 has 11 residues. The germline gives CDR1 DFQATT, CDR2 SNEGSKA (reference sequence). CDR3 in amino acids: CSASEGNGYTF. CDR3 DNA: TGCAGTGCCAGTGAGGGAAATGGCTACACCTTC.

The chain combines TRBV5-1 with TRBJ2-2; D remains unclear. The CDR3 runs to 14 residues. CDR1 is SGHRS and CDR2 is YFSETQ in the germline V gene. Deletions cut 0 bases from V and 4 bases from J, with 7 bases between. This chain's CDR3 is CASSLVGSTGELFF. CDR3 bases: TGCGCCAGCAGCTTGGTAGGGTCCACCGGGGAGCTGTTTTTT.

The rearrangement uses TRBV7-2 and TRBJ2-1; unclear D gene. Germline CDR1 is SGHTA and CDR2 is FQGNSA. V was cut by 1 base and J by 7 bases, with 14 bases left in between. The CDR3 is 15 amino acids. The CDR3 sequence is CASSLGMSGWNEQFF. The CDR3 DNA follows: TGTGCCAGCAGCTTAGGAATGTCGGGTTGGAATGAGCAGTTCTTC. Based on the CDR3 plus reference TRBV7-2 and TRBJ2-1, the full variable domain is GAGVSQSPSNKVTEKGKDVELRCDPISGHTALYWYRQSLGQGLEFLIYFQGNSAPDKSGLPSDRFSAERTGGSVSTLTIQRTQQEDSAVYLCASSLGMSGWNEQFFGPGTRLTVL.